This T cell receptor beta chain was sequenced in a study of T cell responses to AZD1222 COVID-19 vaccine. From germline, CDR1 is SQVTM and CDR2 ANQGSEA. The ends were cut back, 6 bases at V and 4 bases at J, with 14 bases in the middle. This CDR3 is 13 amino acids long. Assay: immunoSEQ multiplex PCR; the TCRdb copy retains only in-frame clones and omits some. The profile shows over 150,000 clones, approximately 90% of them singletons. The chain uses TRBV29-1 and TRBJ2-3; D perhaps matches TRBD2 (6 bases). The sample was peripheral blood, taken 28 days after the second AZD1222 dose. The clonotype comes from an adult who received the AZD1222 COVID-19 vaccine. CDR3 DNA: TGCAGCGTGGGGGGTCTGGTCGCAGATACGCAGTATTTT. Translating gives CSVGGLVADTQYF.